This T cell receptor beta chain was recovered during a study of blood T cell repertoires in COVID-19. Study as a whole: Acute and convalescent COVID-19 samples came from the United States, Italy and Spain.

Libraries were prepared by immunoSEQ multiplex PCR; TCRdb keeps only in-frame clonotypes and omits some of them. The sample lists about 400,000 clones, 70% to 90% occurring once. The CDR3 has 15 residues. With V trimmed by 2 bases and J by 6 bases, 9 bases remained unmatched. Per germline, CDR1 MDHEN and CDR2 SYDVKM. V usage is TRBV28 and J usage is TRBJ2-7, with 8 bases matching TRBD1. The receptor's source is a man in his forties with acute or convalescent COVID-19. Material: peripheral blood. Here the CDR3 DNA reads TGTGCCAGCAGTTTACTAAGAGGACAGGGCGTCGAGCAGTACTTC. Translated, it gives CASSLLRGQGVEQYF.